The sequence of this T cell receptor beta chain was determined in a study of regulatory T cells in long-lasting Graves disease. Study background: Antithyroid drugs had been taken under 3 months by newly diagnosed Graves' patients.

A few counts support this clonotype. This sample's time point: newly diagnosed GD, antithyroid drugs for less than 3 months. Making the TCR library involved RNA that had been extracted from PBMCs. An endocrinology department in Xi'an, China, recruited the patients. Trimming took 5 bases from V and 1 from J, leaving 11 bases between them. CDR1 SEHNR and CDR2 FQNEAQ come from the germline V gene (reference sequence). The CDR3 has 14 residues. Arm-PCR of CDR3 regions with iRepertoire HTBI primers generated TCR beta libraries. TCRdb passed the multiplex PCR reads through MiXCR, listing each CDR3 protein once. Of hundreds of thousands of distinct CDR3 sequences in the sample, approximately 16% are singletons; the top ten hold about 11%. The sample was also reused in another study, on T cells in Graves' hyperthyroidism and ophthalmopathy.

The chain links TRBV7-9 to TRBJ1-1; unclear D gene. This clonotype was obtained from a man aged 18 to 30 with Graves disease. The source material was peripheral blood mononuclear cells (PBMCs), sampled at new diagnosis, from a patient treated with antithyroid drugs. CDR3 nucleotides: TGTGCCAGCAGCCCCGCCGATCAGAACACTGAAGCTTTCTTT. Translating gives CASSPADQNTEAFF.